This T cell receptor beta chain came from a study of shared clonotypes between healthy human individuals. CDR1 is SGHTA and CDR2 is FQGNSA in the germline V gene. This CDR3 comprises 15 residues. Trimming pared 1 base from V and 2 bases from J, leaving 11 bases between. Regarding the study as a whole: Estimated richness values were generally larger in naive subsets than in memory subsets. All-four-donor shared clonotypes had higher generation probabilities than non-shared clonotypes did. A small donor pool kept down the genetic and exposure-history diversity that was represented.

About this clone itself: What it binds is not known.

Measured with immunoSEQ multiplex PCR; TCRdb has only the in-frame clones, and not every one. The data hold over 950,000 clones, with approximately 80% observed a single time. Source material: memory CD4+ T cells from PBMCs. Stated subset: CD45RA-negative fraction. This chain connects TRBV7-2 to TRBJ1-2, with D perhaps TRBD1 (5 bases). This clonotype originated in a man younger than 35 in good health. Some clones in this sample may be carry-over from other donors' samples. CDR3 bases: TGTGCCAGCAGCTTAGTCATTTGGGGGAACTATGGCTACACCTTC. This gives the protein CASSLVIWGNYGYTF.